These T cell receptor beta chains were read from a single sample in a study of blood T cell repertoires in COVID-19. TCRdb's copy holds only in-frame clones and misses some; the assay was immunoSEQ multiplex PCR. Here the sample spans nearly 350,000 clones, approximately 89% being singletons. Sequenced input: peripheral blood. The receptors here all came from a woman aged 18-30 years who had recovered from COVID-19. Each CDR3 is given with its conserved first and last residue. A D gene is named only where the DNA matches it firmly. Clone size is not always given. Where it is, it says once, few, many or a class for expanded clones.

J,D,size,V,DNA,CDR3
TRBJ2-1,TRBD2,NA,TRBV20-1,TGCAGTGCTAGTTTAGCTAGCGGGAGCCTCGTCGGCAATGAGCAGTTCTTC,CSASLASGSLVGNEQFF
TRBJ2-2,TRBD2,NA,TRBV19,TGTGCCAGTAGTTCCGGACTAGCGGGAAACACCGGGGAGCTGTTTTTT,CASSSGLAGNTGELFF
TRBJ2-1,NA,NA,TRBV10-1,TGCGCCAGCGGCGGGCGGGGTGAGCAGTTCTTC,CASGGRGEQFF
TRBJ1-5,TRBD1,NA,TRBV24-1,TGTGCCACCAGTGACCCGGGACAGGGGAGCAATCAGCCCCAGCATTTT,CATSDPGQGSNQPQHF
TRBJ1-1,NA,NA,TRBV27,TGTGCCAGCACTCGCTACCAGGGTTCGAGCACTGAAGCTTTCTTT,CASTRYQGSSTEAFF
TRBJ1-3,NA,NA,TRBV5-1,TGCGCCAGCAGCTTGGAGGCAGGGGATAGAAACACCATATATTTT,CASSLEAGDRNTIYF
TRBJ2-1,TRBD2,NA,TRBV7-6,TGTGCCAGCAGCCAGACTAGCGGGAGGGCCTATGAGCAGTTCTTC,CASSQTSGRAYEQFF
TRBJ2-3,TRBD2,NA,TRBV19,TGTGCCAGTAGTATAGCGGGAGGGTCAGGGAGCACAGATACGCAGTATTTT,CASSIAGGSGSTDTQYF
TRBJ2-1,NA,NA,TRBV19,TGTGCCAGTAGTATAAGGACGGGAAGCTCCTACAATGAGCAGTTCTTC,CASSIRTGSSYNEQFF
TRBJ2-2,TRBD1,NA,TRBV5-8,TGTGCCAGCAGCTTAATGGACAGGGACACCGGGGAGCTGTTTTTT,CASSLMDRDTGELFF
TRBJ1-3,NA,once,TRBV11-3,TGTGCCAGCAGCTCCAGACAGGTCGTATACTCTGGAAACACCATATATTTT,CASSSRQVVYSGNTIYF
TRBJ2-1,TRBD2,NA,TRBV7-2,TGTGCCAGCACCGCAGGGCCCAGCGGGAGGCGACCCTACAATGAGCAGTTCTTC,CASTAGPSGRRPYNEQFF
TRBJ1-5,NA,NA,TRBV7-2,TGTGCCAGCAGCTTAGAAAGCAGGGGTCAGCCCCAGCATTTT,CASSLESRGQPQHF
TRBJ2-1,TRBD1,NA,TRBV5-5,TGTGCCAGCAGCACGAATCCGGGACAGGGTTTCGATGAGCAGTTCTTC,CASSTNPGQGFDEQFF
TRBJ1-2,NA,NA,TRBV7-9,TGTGCCAGCAGCCTAGGGGGGGACTATGGCTACACCTTC,CASSLGGDYGYTF
TRBJ1-2,NA,NA,TRBV11-2,TGTGCCAGCAGCTTTAAGTCCAGCTATGGCTACACCTTC,CASSFKSSYGYTF
TRBJ1-2,TRBD1,NA,TRBV28,TGTGCCAGCAGTCCGGACAGGGGCGGTGGCTACACCTTC,CASSPDRGGGYTF
TRBJ1-5,NA,NA,TRBV19,TGTGCCAGTAGTATGACCCCGGGACTGCAGCCCCAGCATTTT,CASSMTPGLQPQHF
TRBJ1-6,TRBD1,once,TRBV7-2,TGTGCCAGCAGCTTTCGGGGGACAGAGAGCTCCTATAATTCACCCCTCCACTTT,CASSFRGTESSYNSPLHF
TRBJ2-5,TRBD1,NA,TRBV9,TGTGCCAGCAGCGCCCGCCCCGGGACAGGGAGTGGTCAAGAGACCCAGTACTTC,CASSARPGTGSGQETQYF
TRBJ2-2,NA,NA,TRBV11-3,TGTGCCAGCAGCCCGCTTTATCCGGGGAACACCGGGGAGCTGTTTTTT,CASSPLYPGNTGELFF
TRBJ1-4,NA,NA,TRBV5-1,TGCGCCAGCAGCCCCCAGGGAGGGCAGGGTGAAAAACTGTTTTTT,CASSPQGGQGEKLFF
TRBJ1-4,TRBD1,NA,TRBV19,TGTGCCAGTAGTATTGCGGCAGGGGGCGCGGGGGCTAATGAAAAACTGTTTTTT,CASSIAAGGAGANEKLFF
TRBJ1-3,NA,NA,TRBV28,TGTGCCAGCAGTCTCGACAGCTCTGGAAACACCATATATTTT,CASSLDSSGNTIYF
TRBJ2-5,TRBD2,NA,TRBV5-1,TGCGCCAGCAGCTTGGTGGCTAGCGGGAGGAGGGAGACCCAGTACTTC,CASSLVASGRRETQYF
TRBJ1-1,NA,NA,TRBV5-4,TGTGCCAGCAGCCCTGGGATATGGAGGGCAAACACTGAAGCTTTCTTT,CASSPGIWRANTEAFF
TRBJ2-1,TRBD2,NA,TRBV5-5,TGTGCCAGCAGCCGGATGGGGGGGAGCTCCTACAATGAGCAGTTCTTC,CASSRMGGSSYNEQFF
TRBJ1-2,NA,NA,TRBV5-6,TGTGCCAGCAGCTTGGTACGGGATGGCTACACCTTC,CASSLVRDGYTF
TRBJ1-2,NA,NA,TRBV24-1,TGTGCCACCAGTGACCCCGGGACATCGGGTGGCTACACCTTC,CATSDPGTSGGYTF
TRBJ1-1,NA,NA,TRBV5-5,TGTGCCAGCAGCTTCTGGGGCATGAACACTGAAGCTTTCTTT,CASSFWGMNTEAFF
TRBJ2-2,TRBD1,NA,TRBV7-2,TGTGCCAGCAGCCTGGGGACAGGGGGTACGAACACCGGGGAGCTGTTTTTT,CASSLGTGGTNTGELFF
TRBJ2-1,NA,NA,TRBV6-6,TGTGCCAGCGCGGCGAGCTCCTACAATGAGCAGTTCTTC,CASAASSYNEQFF
TRBJ2-3,NA,NA,TRBV3-1/TRBV3-2,TGTGCCAGCAGCCAAGATGCGTTAAATACGCAGTATTTT,CASSQDALNTQYF
TRBJ2-4,TRBD2,NA,TRBV6-2/TRBV6-3,TGTGCCAGCAGTTACCGTAGACTAGCGGGAGGGCCGTGGGACAAAAACATTCAGTACTTC,CASSYRRLAGGPWDKNIQYF
TRBJ1-1,TRBD1,NA,TRBV9,TGTGCCAGCAGCGTAGGACAGGGGTACGGCACTGAAGCTTTCTTT,CASSVGQGYGTEAFF
TRBJ1-5,NA,NA,TRBV30,TGTGCCTGGAGTGTCTTAGCAGGGGACAATCAGCCCCAGCATTTT,CAWSVLAGDNQPQHF
TRBJ1-1,NA,NA,TRBV6-5,TGTGCCAGCAGTTCGGCGGGGGTTAACACTGAAGCTTTCTTT,CASSSAGVNTEAFF
TRBJ2-3,NA,NA,TRBV6-5,TGTGCCAGCAGTTACTCGAGAGCTAGCACAGATACGCAGTATTTT,CASSYSRASTDTQYF
TRBJ1-4,NA,NA,TRBV6-6,TGTGCCAGCAGTCTAGGGGTGGCTAATGAAAAACTGTTTTTT,CASSLGVANEKLFF
TRBJ1-2,TRBD1,NA,TRBV5-4,TGTGCCAGCAGCTCAGACAGGGAGAACTATGGCTACACCTTC,CASSSDRENYGYTF
TRBJ2-2,TRBD2,NA,TRBV24-1,TGTGCCACCAGTCCCTTCCCGGGCGGGAGCGCGACCGGGGAGCTGTTTTTT,CATSPFPGGSATGELFF
TRBJ1-1,NA,NA,TRBV2,TGTGCCAGTGGGGGCAGACAGAACACTGAAGCTTTCTTT,CASGGRQNTEAFF
TRBJ1-2,TRBD1,NA,TRBV27,TGTGCCAGCAGGGGGGGGACAGGGTCTAACTATGGCTACACCTTC,CASRGGTGSNYGYTF
TRBJ2-3,NA,NA,TRBV4-3,TGCGCCAGCAGCCAGTCGTACCCGGGAAACACAGATACGCAGTATTTT,CASSQSYPGNTDTQYF